The present T cell receptor (beta chain) was sequenced within a study of blood T cell repertoires in COVID-19. Source study methods: Amplification of reference gene primers was used by the study to estimate nucleated cell counts. Sequenced by immunoSEQ multiplex PCR; TCRdb stores in-frame clones only, minus some. The DNA was the basis for D and trimming; V, J and clone size are from that table. The repertoire holds about 150,000 clones, with about 88% as singletons. Which cohort a participant joined came from the clinical history participants gave. The study counted Cohort 3 donors as recovered given two negative PCRs, clearance, or symptom resolution. This clone was found a few times. Germline-derived CDR1 and CDR2 are LNHDA and SQIVND (reference sequence). V dropped 5 bases and J dropped 8; count of bases not matched to a gene: 6. The CDR3 runs to 13 residues.

The sequencing sample was made of PBMCs or T cells enriched from blood (not recorded which). This clonotype was obtained from a woman between 50 and 59 years old who had recovered from COVID-19. The chain combines TRBV19 with TRBJ1-1; 9 nucleotides line up with TRBD1. The CDR3 nucleotides read TGTGCCAGTAGTTCCCTTGGGACAGGGGAAGCTTTCTTT. It yields the protein CASSSLGTGEAFF.